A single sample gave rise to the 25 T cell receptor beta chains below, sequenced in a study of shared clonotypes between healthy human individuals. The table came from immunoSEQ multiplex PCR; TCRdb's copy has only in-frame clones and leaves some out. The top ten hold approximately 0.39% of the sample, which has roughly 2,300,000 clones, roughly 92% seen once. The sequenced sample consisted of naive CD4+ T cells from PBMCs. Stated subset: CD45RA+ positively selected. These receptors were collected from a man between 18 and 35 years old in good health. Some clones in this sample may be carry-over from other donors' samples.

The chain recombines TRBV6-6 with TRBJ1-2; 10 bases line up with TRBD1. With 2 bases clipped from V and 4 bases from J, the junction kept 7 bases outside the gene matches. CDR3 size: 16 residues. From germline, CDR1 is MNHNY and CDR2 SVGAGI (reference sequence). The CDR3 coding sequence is TGTGCCAGCAGTTACGGGACAGGGGCAGGGACCTATGGCTACACCTTC. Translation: CASSYGTGAGTYGYTF.

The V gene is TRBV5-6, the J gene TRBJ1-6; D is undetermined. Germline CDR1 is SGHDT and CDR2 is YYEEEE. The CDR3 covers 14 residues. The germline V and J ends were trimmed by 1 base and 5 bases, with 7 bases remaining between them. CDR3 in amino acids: CASSLSGHNSPLHF. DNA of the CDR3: TGTGCCAGCAGCTTGTCCGGCCATAATTCACCCCTCCACTTT.

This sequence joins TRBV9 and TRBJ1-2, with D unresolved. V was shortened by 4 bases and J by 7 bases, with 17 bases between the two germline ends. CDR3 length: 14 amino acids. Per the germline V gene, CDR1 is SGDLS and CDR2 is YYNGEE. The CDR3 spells CASSPRSDESGYTF. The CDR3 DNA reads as TGTGCCAGCAGCCCCCGAAGCGATGAAAGTGGCTACACCTTC. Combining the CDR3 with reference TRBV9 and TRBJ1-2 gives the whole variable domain DSGVTQTPKHLITATGQRVTLRCSPRSGDLSVYWYQQSLDQGLQFLIQYYNGEERAKGNILERFSAQQFPDLHSELNLSSLELGDSALYFCASSPRSDESGYTFGSGTRLTVV.

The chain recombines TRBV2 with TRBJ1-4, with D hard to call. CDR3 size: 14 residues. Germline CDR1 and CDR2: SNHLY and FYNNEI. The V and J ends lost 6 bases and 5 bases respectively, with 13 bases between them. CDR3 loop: CASRAPRMNEKLFF. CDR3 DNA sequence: TGTGCCAGCAGGGCCCCACGCATGAATGAAAAACTGTTTTTT.

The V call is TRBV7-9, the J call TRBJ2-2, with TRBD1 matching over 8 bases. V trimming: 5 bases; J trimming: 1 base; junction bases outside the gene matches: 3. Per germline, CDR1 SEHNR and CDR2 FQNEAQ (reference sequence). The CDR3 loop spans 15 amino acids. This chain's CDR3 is CASSEQGENTGELFF. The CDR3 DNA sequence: TGTGCCAGCAGCGAACAGGGGGAGAACACCGGGGAGCTGTTTTTT.

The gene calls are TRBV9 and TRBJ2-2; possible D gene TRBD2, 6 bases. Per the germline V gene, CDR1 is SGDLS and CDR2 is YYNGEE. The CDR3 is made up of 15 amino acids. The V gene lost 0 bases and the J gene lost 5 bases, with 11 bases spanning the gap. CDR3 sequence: CASSVGQAGTGELFF. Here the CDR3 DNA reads TGTGCCAGCAGCGTAGGTCAGGCGGGAACCGGGGAGCTGTTTTTT.

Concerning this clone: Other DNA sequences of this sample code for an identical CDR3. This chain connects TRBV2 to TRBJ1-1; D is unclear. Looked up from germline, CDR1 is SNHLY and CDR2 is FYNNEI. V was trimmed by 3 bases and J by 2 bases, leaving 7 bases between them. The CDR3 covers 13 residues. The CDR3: CASSEEGNTEAFF. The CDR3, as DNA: TGTGCCAGCAGTGAGGAGGGTAACACTGAAGCTTTCTTT. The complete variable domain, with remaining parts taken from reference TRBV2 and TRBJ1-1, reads EPEVTQTPSHQVTQMGQEVILRCVPISNHLYFYWYRQILGQKVEFLVSFYNNEISEKSEIFDDQFSVERPDGSNFTLKIRSTKLEDSAMYFCASSEEGNTEAFFGQGTRLTVV.

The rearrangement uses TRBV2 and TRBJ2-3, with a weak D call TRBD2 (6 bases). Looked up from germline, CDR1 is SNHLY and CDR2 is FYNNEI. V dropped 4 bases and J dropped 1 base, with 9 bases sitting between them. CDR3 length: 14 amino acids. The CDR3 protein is CASSVGSGTDTQYF. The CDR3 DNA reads TGTGCCAGCAGTGTCGGGAGCGGCACAGATACGCAGTATTTT.

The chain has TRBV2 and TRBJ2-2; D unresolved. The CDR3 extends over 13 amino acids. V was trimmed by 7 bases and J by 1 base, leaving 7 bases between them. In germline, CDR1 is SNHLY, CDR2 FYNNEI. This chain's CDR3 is CASIQENTGELFF. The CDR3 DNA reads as TGTGCCAGCATCCAAGAGAACACCGGGGAGCTGTTTTTT.

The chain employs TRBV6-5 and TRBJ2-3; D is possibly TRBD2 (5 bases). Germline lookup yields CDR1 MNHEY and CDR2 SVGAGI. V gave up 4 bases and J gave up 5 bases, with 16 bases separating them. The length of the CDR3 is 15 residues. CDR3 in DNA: TGTGCCAGCAGTTCGCGGCGGGCTGGAGGAGATACGCAGTATTTT. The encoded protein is CASSSRRAGGDTQYF.

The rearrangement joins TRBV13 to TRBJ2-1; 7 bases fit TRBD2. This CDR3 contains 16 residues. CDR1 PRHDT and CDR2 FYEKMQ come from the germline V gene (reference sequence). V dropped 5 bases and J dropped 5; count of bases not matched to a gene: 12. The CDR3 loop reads CASSPRIGRGNNEQFF. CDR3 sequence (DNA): TGTGCCAGCAGCCCCCGAATAGGGAGGGGAAACAATGAGCAGTTCTTC.

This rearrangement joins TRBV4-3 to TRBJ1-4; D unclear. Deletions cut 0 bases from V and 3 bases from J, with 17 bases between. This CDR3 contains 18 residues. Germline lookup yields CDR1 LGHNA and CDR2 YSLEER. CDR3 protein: CASSQDLAGIMPNEKLFF. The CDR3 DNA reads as TGCGCCAGCAGCCAAGATCTAGCGGGGATTATGCCTAATGAAAAACTGTTTTTT.

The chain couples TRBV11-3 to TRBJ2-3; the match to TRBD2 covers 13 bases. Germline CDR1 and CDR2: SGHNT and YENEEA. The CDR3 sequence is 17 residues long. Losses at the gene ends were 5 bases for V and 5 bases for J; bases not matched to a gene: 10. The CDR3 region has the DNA TGTGCCAGCAGCCCAGGACTAGCGGGAGAGGTGATAGATACGCAGTATTTT. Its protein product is CASSPGLAGEVIDTQYF. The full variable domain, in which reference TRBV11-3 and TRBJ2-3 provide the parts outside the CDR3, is EAGVVQSPRYKIIEKKQPVAFWCNPISGHNTLYWYLQNLGQGPELLIRYENEEAVDDSQLPKDRFSAERLKGVDSTLKIQPAELGDSAVYLCASSPGLAGEVIDTQYFGPGTRLTVL.

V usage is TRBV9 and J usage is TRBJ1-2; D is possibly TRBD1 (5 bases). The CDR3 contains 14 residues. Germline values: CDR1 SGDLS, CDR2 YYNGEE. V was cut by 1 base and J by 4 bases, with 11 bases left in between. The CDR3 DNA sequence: TGTGCCAGCAGCGTATCGGGACGGACCTATGGCTACACCTTC. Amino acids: CASSVSGRTYGYTF.

The CDR3 DNA sequence: TGTGCCAGCAGCCGGGGCAGGGCGAAGCTAGCCAAAAACATTCAGTACTTC. Protein sequence: CASSRGRAKLAKNIQYF. This chain connects TRBV21-1 to TRBJ2-4. TRBV21-1 counts as a pseudogene. This CDR3 has 17 amino acids.

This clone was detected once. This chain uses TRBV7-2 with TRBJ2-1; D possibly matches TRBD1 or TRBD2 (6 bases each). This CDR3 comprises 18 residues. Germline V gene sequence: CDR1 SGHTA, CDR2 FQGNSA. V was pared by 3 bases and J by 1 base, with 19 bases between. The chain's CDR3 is CASSFGPLLGGSYNEQFF. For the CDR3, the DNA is TGTGCCAGCAGCTTTGGTCCATTATTAGGGGGGTCCTACAATGAGCAGTTCTTC. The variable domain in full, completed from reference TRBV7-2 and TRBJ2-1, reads GAGVSQSPSNKVTEKGKDVELRCDPISGHTALYWYRQSLGQGLEFLIYFQGNSAPDKSGLPSDRFSAERTGGSVSTLTIQRTQQEDSAVYLCASSFGPLLGGSYNEQFFGPGTRLTVL.

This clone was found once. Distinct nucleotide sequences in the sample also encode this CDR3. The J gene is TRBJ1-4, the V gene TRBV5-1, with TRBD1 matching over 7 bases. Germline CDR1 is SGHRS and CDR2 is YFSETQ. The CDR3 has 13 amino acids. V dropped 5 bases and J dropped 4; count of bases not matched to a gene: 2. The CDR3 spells CASSGTDNEKLFF. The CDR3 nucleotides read TGCGCCAGCAGTGGGACAGATAATGAAAAACTGTTTTTT.

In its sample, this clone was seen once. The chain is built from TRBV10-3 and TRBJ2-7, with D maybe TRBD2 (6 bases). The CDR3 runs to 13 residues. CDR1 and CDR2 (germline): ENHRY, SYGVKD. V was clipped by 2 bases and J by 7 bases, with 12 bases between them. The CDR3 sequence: CAISERDLGEQYF. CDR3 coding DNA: TGTGCCATCAGTGAGCGGGACTTGGGGGAGCAGTACTTC.

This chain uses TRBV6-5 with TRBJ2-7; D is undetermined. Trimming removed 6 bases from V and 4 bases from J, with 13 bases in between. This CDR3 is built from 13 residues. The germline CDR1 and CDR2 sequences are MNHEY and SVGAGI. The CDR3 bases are TGTGCCAGCAGCAGAGGTGTCATGTACGAGCAGTACTTC. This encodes CASSRGVMYEQYF.

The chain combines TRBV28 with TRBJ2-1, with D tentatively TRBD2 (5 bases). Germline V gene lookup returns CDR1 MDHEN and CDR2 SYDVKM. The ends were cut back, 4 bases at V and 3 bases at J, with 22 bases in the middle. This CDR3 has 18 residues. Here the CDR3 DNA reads TGTGCCAGCAGTTCCTCGAGGGTGGGTAGCAGGATCTACAATGAGCAGTTCTTC. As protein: CASSSSRVGSRIYNEQFF.

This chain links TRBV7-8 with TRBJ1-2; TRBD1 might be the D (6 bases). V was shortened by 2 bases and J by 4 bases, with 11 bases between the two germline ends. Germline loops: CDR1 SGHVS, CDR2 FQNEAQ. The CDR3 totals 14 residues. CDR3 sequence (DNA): TGTGCCAGCAGCTTACTCAGGGGATCCTATGGCTACACCTTC. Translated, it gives CASSLLRGSYGYTF. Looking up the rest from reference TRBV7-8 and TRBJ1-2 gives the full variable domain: GAGVSQSPRYKVAKRGQDVALRCDPISGHVSLFWYQQALGQGPEFLTYFQNEAQLDKSGLPSDRFFAERPEGSVSTLKIQRTQQEDSAVYLCASSLLRGSYGYTFGSGTRLTVV.

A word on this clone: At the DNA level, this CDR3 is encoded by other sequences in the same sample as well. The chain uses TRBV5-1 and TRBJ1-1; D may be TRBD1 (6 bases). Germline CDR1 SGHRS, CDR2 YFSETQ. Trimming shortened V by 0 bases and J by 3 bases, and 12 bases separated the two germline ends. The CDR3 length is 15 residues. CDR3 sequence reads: CASSLEGGLYTEAFF. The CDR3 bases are TGCGCCAGCAGCTTGGAGGGGGGCCTTTACACTGAAGCTTTCTTT. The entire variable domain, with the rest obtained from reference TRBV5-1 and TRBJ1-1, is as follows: KAGVTQTPRYLIKTRGQQVTLSCSPISGHRSVSWYQQTPGQGLQFLFEYFSETQRNKGNFPGRFSGRQFSNSRSEMNVSTLELGDSALYLCASSLEGGLYTEAFFGQGTRLTVV.

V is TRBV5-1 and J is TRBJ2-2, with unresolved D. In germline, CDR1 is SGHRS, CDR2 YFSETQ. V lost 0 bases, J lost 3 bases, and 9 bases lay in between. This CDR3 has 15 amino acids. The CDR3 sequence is CASSLGPRDTGELFF. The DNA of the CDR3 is TGCGCCAGCAGCTTGGGGCCCAGAGACACCGGGGAGCTGTTTTTT.

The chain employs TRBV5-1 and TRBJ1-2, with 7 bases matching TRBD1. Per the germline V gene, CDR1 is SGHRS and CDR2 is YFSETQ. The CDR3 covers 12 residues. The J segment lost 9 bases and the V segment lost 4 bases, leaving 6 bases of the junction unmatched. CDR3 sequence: CASSLQQGSYTF. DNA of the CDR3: TGCGCCAGCAGCCTTCAACAGGGGAGCTACACCTTC.

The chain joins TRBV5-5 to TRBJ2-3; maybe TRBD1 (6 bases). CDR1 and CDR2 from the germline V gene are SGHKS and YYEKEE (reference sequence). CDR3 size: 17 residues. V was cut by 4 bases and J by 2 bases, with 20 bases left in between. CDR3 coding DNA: TGTGCCAGCAGCCTTTCCGGGACACCATTCTTCACAGATACGCAGTATTTT. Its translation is CASSLSGTPFFTDTQYF.